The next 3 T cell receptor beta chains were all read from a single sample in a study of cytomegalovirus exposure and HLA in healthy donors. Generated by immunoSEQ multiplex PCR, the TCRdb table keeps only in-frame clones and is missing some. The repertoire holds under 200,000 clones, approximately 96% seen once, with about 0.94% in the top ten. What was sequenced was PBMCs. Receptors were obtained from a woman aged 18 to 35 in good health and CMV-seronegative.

The CDR3 DNA reads TGCGCCAGCAGCACCTCGAGGCTGGGACTGTCGAACACTGAAGCTTTCTTT. It translates to CASSTSRLGLSNTEAFF. The chain combines TRBV5-1 with TRBJ1-1, with D maybe TRBD1 (5 bases). CDR1 is SGHRS and CDR2 is YFSETQ in the germline V gene. The CDR3 consists of 17 residues. Trimming removed 4 bases from V and 1 base from J, with 20 bases in between.

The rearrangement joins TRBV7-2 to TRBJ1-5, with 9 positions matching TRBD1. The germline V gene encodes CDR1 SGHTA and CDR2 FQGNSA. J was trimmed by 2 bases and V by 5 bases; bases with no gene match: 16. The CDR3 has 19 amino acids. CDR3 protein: CASSGFGTGMVLGNQPQHF. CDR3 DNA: TGTGCCAGCAGCGGATTCGGGACAGGGATGGTGTTAGGCAATCAGCCCCAGCATTTT.

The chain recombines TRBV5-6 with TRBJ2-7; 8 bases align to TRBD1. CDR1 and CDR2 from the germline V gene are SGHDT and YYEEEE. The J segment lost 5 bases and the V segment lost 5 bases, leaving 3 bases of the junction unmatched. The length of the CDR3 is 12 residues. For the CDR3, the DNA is TGTGCCAGCAGTCAGGGGGCGGACGAGCAGTACTTC. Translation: CASSQGADEQYF.